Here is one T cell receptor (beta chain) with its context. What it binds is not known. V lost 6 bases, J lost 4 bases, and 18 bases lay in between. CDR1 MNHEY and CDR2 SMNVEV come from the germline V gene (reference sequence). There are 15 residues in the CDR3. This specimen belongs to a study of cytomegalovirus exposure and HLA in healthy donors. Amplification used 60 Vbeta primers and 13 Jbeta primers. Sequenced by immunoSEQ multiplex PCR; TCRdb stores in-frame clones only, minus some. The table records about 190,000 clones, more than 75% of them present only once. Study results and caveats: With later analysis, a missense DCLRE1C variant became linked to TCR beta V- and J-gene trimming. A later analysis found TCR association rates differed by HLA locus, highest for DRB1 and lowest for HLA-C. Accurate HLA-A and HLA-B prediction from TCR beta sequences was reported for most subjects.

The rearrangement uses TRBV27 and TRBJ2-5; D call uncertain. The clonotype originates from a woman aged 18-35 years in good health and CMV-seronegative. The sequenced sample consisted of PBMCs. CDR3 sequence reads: CASSAPLLGLETQYF. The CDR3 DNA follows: TGTGCCAGCAGCGCGCCTCTTCTTGGGCTAGAGACCCAGTACTTC.